The clone carrying this T cell receptor beta chain was detected a few times. The target antigen is unknown. The sample comes from a study of beta chain features in type 1 diabetes. Study observations and caveats: All four CD4+ subsets of Type 1 diabetes patients contained TCRB CDR3s that were moderately but significantly shorter.

What was sequenced were expressed TCRB transcripts, since all of the isolated RNA had been reverse transcribed. TCRdb keeps only in-frame clones here, not all; method: immunoSEQ multiplex PCR. The data show some 640,000 clones, with about an eighth seen just once and 0.04% held by the top ten. Per germline, CDR1 SGHTA and CDR2 FQGNSA. This CDR3 comprises 15 residues. Trimming pared 1 base from V and 0 bases from J, leaving 10 bases between. This sequence was found in a man aged 18 to 35 with type 1 diabetes. This chain links TRBV7-2 with TRBJ2-7; D gene ambiguous. Sequences were obtained from naive CD4+ T cells from blood. The CDR3 coding sequence is TGTGCCAGCAGCTTAGGTGGCACCGGCTCCTACGAGCAGTACTTC. Encoded protein: CASSLGGTGSYEQYF.